This T cell receptor (beta chain) was recorded in a study of T cell repertoires in cytomegalovirus infection. Study results and caveats: CMV carriers with the relevant HLA were identified by cumulative public TCR beta family frequency.

This clonotype was seen a handful of times. What it binds is not known. In TCRdb, the reads were re-called with MiXCR into one record per CDR3 protein. The sample shows 750,000 to 900,000 distinct CDR3 sequences, around 29% of them seen only once. The receptor was derived from a human donor in good health (CMV status not recorded). Some clones in this sample may be carry-over from other donors' samples. The material sequenced was cultured CD8+ T cells from PBMCs, taken from culture after CMV antigen stimulation.

CDR3 bases: TGCGCCAGCAGCCCTTGGACAGGGGGCTTCTCCTACAATGAGCAGTTCTTC. This sequence encodes CASSPWTGGFSYNEQFF. The chain recombines TRBV5-1 with TRBJ2-1, with 11 bases matching TRBD1. The CDR3 consists of 17 residues. Trimming cost V 4 bases and J 0 bases; bases outside gene matches: 6. The germline V gene has CDR1 SGHRS and CDR2 YFSETQ.